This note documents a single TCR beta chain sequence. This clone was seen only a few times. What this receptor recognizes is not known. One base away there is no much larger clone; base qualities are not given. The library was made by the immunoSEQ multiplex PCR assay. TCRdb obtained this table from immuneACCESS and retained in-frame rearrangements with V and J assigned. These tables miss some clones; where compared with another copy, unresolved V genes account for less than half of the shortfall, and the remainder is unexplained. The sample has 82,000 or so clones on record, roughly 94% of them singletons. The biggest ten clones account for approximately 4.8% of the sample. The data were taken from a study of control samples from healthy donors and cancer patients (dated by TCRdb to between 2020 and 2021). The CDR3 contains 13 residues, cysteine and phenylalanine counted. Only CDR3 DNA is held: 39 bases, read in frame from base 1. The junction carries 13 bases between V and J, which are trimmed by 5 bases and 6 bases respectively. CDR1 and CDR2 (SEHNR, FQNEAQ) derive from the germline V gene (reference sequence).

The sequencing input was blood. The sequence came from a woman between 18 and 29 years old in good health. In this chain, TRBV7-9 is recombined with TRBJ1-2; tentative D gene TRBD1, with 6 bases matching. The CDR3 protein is CASSTWDIHGYTF. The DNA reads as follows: TGTGCCAGCAGCACGTGGGACATTCATGGCTACACCTTC.